The 3 T cell receptor beta chains listed next were all sequenced from one sample in a study of PD-1 blockade in classical Hodgkin lymphoma. Time point specified: newly diagnosed, previously untreated cHL patient sample. Thawed PBMCs underwent magnetic negative selection to obtain purified CD8+ T cells. The protocol was immunoSEQ multiplex PCR, while the TCRdb copy is restricted to in-frame clones and leaves out a portion. The table has under 6,000 clones, 75% to 90% seen once. Sequenced sample: CD8+ T cells from blood. Receptors originate from a human donor with classical Hodgkin lymphoma.

The chain combines TRBV25-1 with TRBJ2-7; 9 bases fit TRBD1. The length of the CDR3 is 18 residues. After removal of 6 bases from V and 3 bases from J, the junction contained 18 bases not matched to a gene. Germline V gene sequence: CDR1 MGHDK, CDR2 SYGVNS. The CDR3 nucleotides are TGTGCCAGCAGCGACCGCTTCCTTGACAGGGGGAGACTCTACGAGCAGTACTTC. This codes for CASSDRFLDRGRLYEQYF.

The rearrangement links TRBV27 to TRBJ2-7; 8 nucleotides align to TRBD1. The CDR3 covers 13 residues. The junction had 5 bases not matched to a gene; V was cut back by 4 bases and J by 6 bases. Germline V gives CDR1 MNHEY, CDR2 SMNVEV (reference sequence). The CDR3 here is CASSSRTGREQYF. CDR3 DNA sequence: TGTGCCAGCAGTTCCCGGACAGGGCGCGAGCAGTACTTC.

The chain employs TRBV2 and TRBJ2-3, with 14 bases that match TRBD2. The length of the CDR3 is 16 residues. Germline trimming cut 7 bases from V and 4 bases from J; bases unmatched to any gene: 7. CDR1 and CDR2 from the germline V gene are SNHLY and FYNNEI. The CDR3: CASTWGLAGVPDTQYF. In nucleotides, the CDR3 is TGTGCCAGCACTTGGGGACTAGCGGGAGTTCCAGATACGCAGTATTTT.